The next 27 T cell receptor beta chains were all read from a single sample in a study of cytomegalovirus exposure and HLA in healthy donors. PCR involved 60 Vbeta and 13 Jbeta primers. Only in-frame clones appear in the TCRdb table, and some are missing; sequencing was by immunoSEQ multiplex PCR. This table has roughly 150,000 clones, roughly 82% appearing once. Material: PBMCs. The receptors were gathered from a woman aged 45-59 years in good health and CMV-seropositive.

The chain recombines TRBV29-1 with TRBJ2-3; 10 bases map to TRBD2. CDR1 SQVTM and CDR2 ANQGSEA come from the germline V gene. The CDR3 covers 15 residues. The V gene end was trimmed by 0 bases and the J gene end by 4 bases; junction bases not matched to a gene: 4. The CDR3 DNA reads TGCAGCGTTGAAGAACTAGCGGGGATAGCAGATACGCAGTATTTT. Amino acids: CSVEELAGIADTQYF.

The V gene is TRBV9, the J gene TRBJ2-3; possibly TRBD2 for D (7 bases). Deletions cut 1 base from V and 6 bases from J, with 21 bases between. From germline, CDR1 is SGDLS and CDR2 YYNGEE. This CDR3 comprises 17 residues. The CDR3 DNA is TGTGCCAGCAGCGTACTACGAAGGGGGGGGCCGACGGATACGCAGTATTTT. It yields the protein CASSVLRRGGPTDTQYF.

The chain joins TRBV5-5 to TRBJ1-2; 7 bases match TRBD1. Germline V gene data show CDR1 as SGHKS and CDR2 as YYEKEE (reference sequence). This CDR3 comprises 15 residues. J was trimmed by 1 base and V by 0 bases; bases with no gene match: 3. CDR3 amino acids: CASSLDAGGNYGYTF. In DNA, the CDR3 is TGTGCCAGCAGCTTGGATGCAGGGGGTAACTATGGCTACACCTTC.

The V gene is TRBV4-3, the J gene TRBJ1-2; D perhaps matches TRBD1 (6 bases). The germline V and J ends were trimmed by 0 bases and 4 bases, with 12 bases remaining between them. The CDR3 has 15 amino acids. The germline V gene has CDR1 LGHNA and CDR2 YSLEER. CDR3 coding DNA: TGCGCCAGCAGCCAAGAACCTAAGGGGGTCTATGGCTACACCTTC. Translated: CASSQEPKGVYGYTF.

Comment on this clone: This sample includes further DNA sequences coding for the same CDR3. The gene calls are TRBV9 and TRBJ1-4; D remains ambiguous. The CDR3 is 15 amino acids. V was shortened by 2 bases and J by 0 bases, with 8 bases between the two germline ends. The germline V gene encodes CDR1 SGDLS and CDR2 YYNGEE. The CDR3 protein is CASSVGGATNEKLFF. CDR3 DNA: TGTGCCAGCAGCGTCGGTGGTGCAACTAATGAAAAACTGTTTTTT.

V usage is TRBV4-1 and J usage is TRBJ1-2; D possibly corresponds to TRBD1 (5 bases). V lost 3 bases, J lost 4 bases, and 12 bases lay in between. CDR1 MGHRA and CDR2 YSYEKL come from the germline V gene. This CDR3 is built from 14 residues. The CDR3 DNA sequence: TGCGCCAGCAGCCACACAAAGGGGATCTATGGCTACACCTTC. It codes for CASSHTKGIYGYTF.

The genes are TRBV7-2 and TRBJ1-2; D may be TRBD1 (6 bases). Germline V gives CDR1 SGHTA, CDR2 FQGNSA. The CDR3 runs 17 residues. V was pared by 1 base and J by 2 bases, with 17 bases between. In DNA form, the CDR3 reads TGTGCCAGCAGCTTAGGGGCAGGGGAAGGAGCAAACTATGGCTACACCTTC. Translation: CASSLGAGEGANYGYTF.

The rearrangement uses TRBV6-5 and TRBJ2-2; D call uncertain. This CDR3 spans 14 amino acids. The V end was cut by 3 bases, the J end by 6 bases, with 11 bases between. The germline gives CDR1 MNHEY, CDR2 SVGAGI. This chain's CDR3 is CASSYDSFAGELFF. Written as DNA, the CDR3 is TGTGCCAGCAGTTATGATAGTTTTGCCGGGGAGCTGTTTTTT.

The count of this clone is one. The V and J genes are TRBV29-1 and TRBJ2-1; 8 bases map to TRBD1. The V and J ends lost 4 bases and 4 bases, in that order; junction bases with no gene match: 6. The CDR3 is 14 amino acids. Germline lookup yields CDR1 SQVTM and CDR2 ANQGSEA. CDR3 nucleotide sequence: TGCAGCGTTGGGAGGACAGGGAAGTACAATGAGCAGTTCTTC. This encodes CSVGRTGKYNEQFF.

This clone was recorded once. The chain carries TRBV4-3 and TRBJ2-3; perhaps TRBD2 as D (7 bases). CDR1 is LGHNA, CDR2 YSLEER, per germline. This CDR3 has 18 amino acids. V gave up 0 bases and J gave up 2 bases, with 18 bases separating them. The CDR3 DNA is TGCGCCAGCAGCCAAGAAAACGGGGGGCCGGCCCTCACAGATACGCAGTATTTT. It specifies CASSQENGGPALTDTQYF.

This clone was found a few times. This chain joins TRBV7-2 and TRBJ2-2, with 7 bases aligning to TRBD2. V dropped 3 bases and J dropped 1; count of bases not matched to a gene: 2. Germline V CDR1 and CDR2: SGHTA, FQGNSA. The CDR3 covers 15 residues. For the CDR3, the DNA is TGTGCCAGCAGCTTTGGCGGGGGGAACACCGGGGAGCTGTTTTTT. Protein sequence: CASSFGGGNTGELFF.

The J gene is TRBJ1-1, the V gene TRBV5-1; D might be TRBD1 (6 bases). The CDR3 totals 14 residues. V was cut by 0 bases and J by 5 bases, with 11 bases left in between. Germline CDR1 is SGHRS and CDR2 is YFSETQ. This chain's CDR3 is CASSLGGGWTEAFF. In nucleotides, the CDR3 is TGCGCCAGCAGCTTGGGGGGGGGCTGGACTGAAGCTTTCTTT.

The chain links TRBV27 to TRBJ1-1; TRBD1 is a possible D gene (5 bases). The CDR3 runs 15 residues. V was clipped by 0 bases and J by 1 base, with 9 bases between them. Germline CDR1 reads MNHEY; CDR2 reads SMNVEV (reference sequence). The CDR3: CASSLSWGGNTEAFF. CDR3 bases: TGTGCCAGCAGTTTATCGTGGGGGGGGAACACTGAAGCTTTCTTT.

V and J are TRBV29-1 and TRBJ1-1, with a weak D call TRBD1 (6 bases). Germline loops: CDR1 SQVTM, CDR2 ANQGSEA. Deletions cut 5 bases from V and 3 bases from J, with 10 bases between. The CDR3 extends over 12 amino acids. Here the CDR3 reads CSVTQGHTEAFF. The DNA of the CDR3 is TGCAGCGTTACGCAGGGGCACACTGAAGCTTTCTTT.

V gene TRBV12-5 combines with J gene TRBJ2-7, with TRBD1 matching 8 bases. The CDR3 covers 15 residues. V dropped 6 bases and J dropped 0; count of bases not matched to a gene: 7. Germline-derived CDR1 and CDR2 are LGHNT and FRNRAP. This CDR3 reads CASGLGQAYSYEQYF. CDR3 DNA: TGTGCTAGTGGGCTGGGACAGGCATACTCCTACGAGCAGTACTTC. The full variable domain, completed using reference TRBV12-5 and TRBJ2-7, is DARVTQTPRHKVTEMGQEVTMRCQPILGHNTVFWYRQTMMQGLELLAYFRNRAPLDDSGMPKDRFSAEMPDATLATLKIQPSEPRDSAVYFCASGLGQAYSYEQYFGPGTRLTVT.

The V gene is TRBV5-5, the J gene TRBJ2-7; 12 bases agree with TRBD2. J gave up 4 bases and V 4 bases, and 6 bases lay outside the gene matches. The CDR3 sequence is 15 residues long. CDR1 is SGHKS, CDR2 YYEKEE, per germline (reference sequence). CDR3 loop: CASSPVTSGGYEQYF. The CDR3 DNA follows: TGTGCCAGCAGCCCGGTGACTAGCGGGGGTTACGAGCAGTACTTC.

The chain carries TRBV6-5 and TRBJ2-7; tentatively, D is TRBD2 (6 bases). Germline V gene data show CDR1 as MNHEY and CDR2 as SVGAGI. V lost 5 bases and J 2 bases, leaving 16 bases between the germline ends. The CDR3 has 15 residues. CDR3 loop: CASSGDSRNTYEQYF. CDR3 sequence (DNA): TGTGCCAGCAGTGGGGACTCCCGAAACACCTACGAGCAGTACTTC.

This clone was seen a single time. The V call is TRBV5-6, the J call TRBJ1-2; 7 bases map to TRBD1. The trim removed 0 bases at V and 6 bases at J, leaving 2 bases unmatched. This CDR3 region has 13 residues. From germline, CDR1 is SGHDT and CDR2 YYEEEE. This CDR3 reads CASSLGTGDGYTF. The DNA of the CDR3 is TGTGCCAGCAGCTTGGGGACAGGCGATGGCTACACCTTC.

This chain connects TRBV9 to TRBJ2-1, with 7 bases that match TRBD1. V gave up 0 bases and J gave up 5 bases; unmatched junction bases: 2. The CDR3 covers 14 residues. Germline CDR1 reads SGDLS; CDR2 reads YYNGEE. CDR3 protein: CASSVVDRDNEQFF. The CDR3 DNA follows: TGTGCCAGCAGCGTAGTAGACAGGGACAATGAGCAGTTCTTC.

The chain combines TRBV19 with TRBJ1-6, with D hard to call. V was trimmed by 9 bases and J by 7 bases, leaving 16 bases between them. This CDR3 is built from 14 residues. Germline values: CDR1 LNHDA, CDR2 SQIVND (reference sequence). CDR3 in amino acids: CASETELNNSPLHF. As DNA, the CDR3 is TGTGCCAGCGAAACGGAGTTAAACAATTCACCCCTCCACTTT. The full variable domain, in which reference TRBV19 and TRBJ1-6 provide the parts outside the CDR3, is DGGITQSPKYLFRKEGQNVTLSCEQNLNHDAMYWYRQDPGQGLRLIYYSQIVNDFQKGDIAEGYSVSREKKESFPLTVTSAQKNPTAFYLCASETELNNSPLHFGNGTRLTVT.

This chain connects TRBV5-1 to TRBJ2-7; D might be TRBD1 (6 bases). Germline loops: CDR1 SGHRS, CDR2 YFSETQ. Between the trimmed V and J ends, which lost 6 bases and 4 bases, there was a span of 17 bases. CDR3 length equals 14 residues. CDR3 nucleotide sequence: TGCGCCAGCACCGACAGTATGGGGGCATACGAGCAGTACTTC. Amino acid sequence: CASTDSMGAYEQYF.

V gene TRBV6-6 combines with J gene TRBJ2-7; the match to TRBD2 covers 7 bases. From germline, CDR1 is MNHNY and CDR2 SVGAGI (reference sequence). Trimming cost V 5 bases and J 4 bases; bases outside gene matches: 11. The CDR3 runs to 15 residues. The CDR3 region is CASSPPSGGFYEQYF. CDR3 in DNA: TGTGCCAGCAGTCCCCCTTCGGGGGGTTTTTACGAGCAGTACTTC.

J is TRBJ2-1 and V is TRBV7-9; 11 positions match TRBD2. V was clipped by 2 bases and J by 0 bases; unmatched bases: 9. CDR3 length equals 19 residues. Germline-derived CDR1 and CDR2 are SEHNR and FQNEAQ (reference sequence). The CDR3: CASSLISGGAWSSYNEQFF. Here the CDR3 DNA reads TGTGCCAGCAGCTTAATTAGCGGGGGGGCGTGGAGCTCCTACAATGAGCAGTTCTTC. Full variable domain (outside the CDR3, taken from reference TRBV7-9 and TRBJ2-1): DTGVSQNPRHKITKRGQNVTFRCDPISEHNRLYWYRQTLGQGPEFLTYFQNEAQLEKSRLLSDRFSAERPKGSFSTLEIQRTEQGDSAMYLCASSLISGGAWSSYNEQFFGPGTRLTVL.

The chain uses TRBV9 and TRBJ1-6; maybe TRBD1 (5 bases). This CDR3 is built from 14 residues. Trimming shortened V by 2 bases and J by 8 bases, and 11 bases separated the two germline ends. Germline V gives CDR1 SGDLS, CDR2 YYNGEE. The CDR3 coding sequence is TGTGCCAGCAGCGTTAGGGGTTTCGATTCACCCCTCCACTTT. Its translation is CASSVRGFDSPLHF.

The chain links TRBV6-5 to TRBJ2-7, with D possibly matching TRBD2 (5 bases). V lost 5 bases to trimming and J lost 3 bases, with 17 bases between them. This CDR3 contains 15 residues. The germline V gene has CDR1 MNHEY and CDR2 SVGAGI. CDR3 protein: CASSLGKKRGYEQYF. The CDR3 DNA sequence: TGTGCCAGCAGTCTGGGGAAAAAACGGGGCTACGAGCAGTACTTC.

The J gene is TRBJ2-5, the V gene TRBV30; 9 bases align to TRBD1. CDR1 and CDR2 (germline): GTSNPN, SVGIG (reference sequence). V lost 5 bases and J lost 5; bases outside the gene matches: 3. The CDR3 spans 12 residues. Written as DNA, the CDR3 is TGTGCCTGGGGAGACAGGGGGGAGACCCAGTACTTC. Translating gives CAWGDRGETQYF.

This clone was counted a single time. This chain links TRBV7-8 with TRBJ2-3; tentative D call: TRBD1 (7 bases). CDR1 SGHVS and CDR2 FQNEAQ come from the germline V gene. V was shortened by 1 base and J by 9 bases, with 23 bases between the two germline ends. This CDR3 has 17 amino acids. In DNA form, the CDR3 reads TGTGCCAGCAGCTTAGAGGGGGACGGGGGTAGCAGGGGGACGCAGTATTTT. This translates into CASSLEGDGGSRGTQYF.